The 22 T cell receptor beta chains in this list originate from one sample, sequenced in a study of type 1 regulatory T cells. TCRdb re-called the reads through MiXCR, storing one row per CDR3 protein. The repertoire consists of approximately 25,000 distinct CDR3 sequences, with less than 60% occurring once and the leading ten covering more than 4%. No antigen is known for these receptors. Sequencing was done on a sample of cultured T cells, either the whole culture or a sorted T cell fraction (not recorded which). Receptors were obtained from a human donor in good health.

The rearrangement links TRBV10-3 to TRBJ1-1; 7 bases match TRBD1. This CDR3 comprises 18 residues. The V segment lost 5 bases and the J segment 0 bases; nucleotides outside the gene matches: 15. The germline CDR1 and CDR2 sequences are ENHRY and SYGVKD. The CDR3 DNA follows: TGTGCCATCAGTCCATCTCCGGGACAGTGGGCAATGAACACTGAAGCTTTCTTT. It encodes CAISPSPGQWAMNTEAFF.

V usage is TRBV6-6 and J usage is TRBJ2-5, with TRBD2 as a possible D gene (5 bases). Per germline, CDR1 MNHNY and CDR2 SVGAGI (reference sequence). This CDR3 region has 13 residues. With 5 bases removed from V and 9 bases from J, the gap between germline ends came to 16 bases. The CDR3 DNA sequence: TGTGCCAGCAGTACAGACTACCCGGAGGCCCAGTACTTC. It is translated as CASSTDYPEAQYF.

The chain employs TRBV7-2 and TRBJ2-7, with a possible D match to TRBD1 (5 bases). CDR1 is SGHTA and CDR2 is FQGNSA in the germline V gene. The CDR3 extends over 14 amino acids. With 5 bases removed from V and 3 bases from J, the gap between germline ends came to 14 bases. The CDR3 coding sequence is TGTGCCAGCAGCGGTACAGGTTTAGTCTACGAGCAGTACTTC. Residues: CASSGTGLVYEQYF.

The rearrangement joins TRBV6-1 to TRBJ1-5; D might be TRBD1 (6 bases). Deletions cut 4 bases from V and 2 bases from J, with 15 bases between. The CDR3 length is 16 residues. Looked up from germline, CDR1 is MNHNS and CDR2 is SASEGT. The CDR3 is CASSGVNRVRNQPQHF. As DNA, the CDR3 is TGTGCCAGCAGTGGAGTCAACAGGGTTCGCAATCAGCCCCAGCATTTT.

Only one count was recorded for this clonotype. J is TRBJ2-5 and V is TRBV7-2, with 10 bases matching TRBD2. Per the germline V gene, CDR1 is SGHTA and CDR2 is FQGNSA. This CDR3 comprises 16 residues. Losses at the gene ends were 5 bases for V and 5 bases for J; bases not matched to a gene: 11. CDR3 in DNA: TGTGCCAGCAGCCCCGGGAAGCGGGGGGGCCGGGAGACCCAGTACTTC. It yields the protein CASSPGKRGGRETQYF.

The chain has TRBV12-3 or TRBV12-4 and TRBJ1-2; unclear D gene. Trimming took 2 bases from V and 2 from J, leaving 12 bases between them. This CDR3 comprises 15 residues. This chain's CDR3 is CASSLRFDGNYGYTF. The CDR3 DNA is TGTGCCAGCAGTTTAAGGTTTGACGGCAACTATGGCTACACCTTC.

This clonotype is deemed medium-sized. The V call is TRBV7-8, the J call TRBJ2-7; D remains ambiguous. This CDR3 contains 14 residues. Germline CDR1 and CDR2: SGHVS and FQNEAQ. Between the trimmed V and J ends, which lost 4 bases and 3 bases, there was a span of 13 bases. CDR3 DNA: TGTGCCAGCAGCTCAATCGGCGGAATCTACGAGCAGTACTTC. Its translation is CASSSIGGIYEQYF.

The J gene is TRBJ2-1, the V gene TRBV9, with unresolved D. The CDR3 is 16 residues long. CDR1 and CDR2 from the germline V gene are SGDLS and YYNGEE. V was shortened by 4 bases and J by 8 bases, with 22 bases between the two germline ends. The chain's CDR3 is CASSLLGSPGGDEQFF. The CDR3 coding sequence is TGTGCCAGCAGCTTACTGGGCTCCCCAGGTGGGGATGAGCAGTTCTTC.

The chain uses TRBV24-1 and TRBJ2-3, with D tentatively TRBD2 (7 bases). The CDR3 spans 15 residues. Germline loops: CDR1 KGHDR, CDR2 SFDVKD. V shed 3 bases and J shed 1 base, with 10 bases lying between them. The CDR3 DNA follows: TGTGCCACCAGTGATGAAGGGGGGGGCACAGATACGCAGTATTTT. It specifies CATSDEGGGTDTQYF.

The V call is TRBV4-1, the J call TRBJ1-2; 9 bases are a match to TRBD1. Germline V gene lookup returns CDR1 MGHRA and CDR2 YSYEKL. There are 16 residues in the CDR3. The junction had 14 bases not matched to a gene; V was cut back by 5 bases and J by 7 bases. CDR3 sequence reads: CASSSFTGGKGSGYTF. The CDR3 bases are TGCGCCAGCAGCTCCTTTACAGGGGGCAAGGGTTCTGGCTACACCTTC.

By share of the sample, this clonotype is medium-sized. V and J are TRBV27 and TRBJ1-1; 9 bases fit TRBD1. The CDR3 extends over 14 amino acids. Germline V gene data show CDR1 as MNHEY and CDR2 as SMNVEV (reference sequence). V trimming: 5 bases; J trimming: 4 bases; junction bases outside the gene matches: 5. Here the CDR3 DNA reads TGTGCCAGCAGTCTACAGGGGGCGAGCACTGAAGCTTTCTTT. Its protein product is CASSLQGASTEAFF.

A few counts support this clonotype. The chain links TRBV4-1 to TRBJ1-3; 8 positions agree with TRBD1. The ends lost 3 bases at V and 1 base at J; junction bases unmatched: 2. Germline V gene data show CDR1 as MGHRA and CDR2 as YSYEKL. The CDR3 covers 15 residues. The CDR3 bases are TGCGCCAGCAGCCACAGGACAGGGTCTGGAAACACCATATATTTT. It is translated as CASSHRTGSGNTIYF.

The chain joins TRBV16 to TRBJ2-2; perhaps TRBD1 as D (5 bases). In germline, CDR1 is KGHSY, CDR2 FQNENV. The CDR3 extends over 15 amino acids. V was trimmed by 1 base and J by 7 bases, leaving 13 bases between them. The CDR3 DNA reads as TGTGCCAGCAGCCAATTCGTAGGGGCCGGCGGGGAGCTGTTTTTT. Amino acid sequence: CASSQFVGAGGELFF.

The chain's CDR3 is CASSQASTLGDTQYF. CDR3 nucleotides: TGCGCCAGCAGCCAAGCCTCGACTCTAGGAGATACGCAGTATTTT. The chain couples TRBV4-3 to TRBJ2-3; D unclear. Germline CDR1 reads LGHNA; CDR2 reads YSLEER. Trimming shortened V by 1 base and J by 5 bases, and 13 bases separated the two germline ends. This CDR3 has 15 amino acids.

This chain links TRBV28 with TRBJ2-7; D is undetermined. CDR1 MDHEN and CDR2 SYDVKM come from the germline V gene. The CDR3 length is 13 residues. Trimming removed 3 bases at V and 5 bases at J, with 11 bases between. CDR3 amino acids: CASSFSPTHEQYF. As DNA, the CDR3 is TGTGCCAGCAGTTTCTCTCCAACTCACGAGCAGTACTTC.

This chain uses TRBV4-3 with TRBJ2-3, with D perhaps given as TRBD1 or TRBD2 (6 bases each). Trimming pared 0 bases from V and 5 bases from J, leaving 21 bases between. Germline lookup yields CDR1 LGHNA and CDR2 YSLEER. This CDR3 region has 18 residues. CDR3 coding DNA: TGCGCCAGCAGCCAAGATGTCGGCGGAGGGGGGTTGGGAGATACGCAGTATTTT. The encoded protein is CASSQDVGGGGLGDTQYF.

On this clonotype: Given a much more abundant clone one base away, this may be a read error. The chain couples TRBV11-2 to TRBJ2-5, with D unclear. The germline V and J ends were trimmed by 1 base and 2 bases, with 8 bases remaining between them. CDR1 is SGHAT, CDR2 FQNNGV, per germline. The CDR3 is 14 amino acids. This CDR3 is CASSLGILQETQYF. DNA of the CDR3: TGTGCCAGCAGCTTAGGGATTCTACAAGAGACCCAGTACTTC. The full variable domain, its missing parts supplied by reference TRBV11-2 and TRBJ2-5, is EAGVAQSPRYKIIEKRQSVAFWCNPISGHATLYWYQQILGQGPKLLIQFQNNGVVDDSQLPKDRFSAERLKGVDSTLKIQPAKLEDSAVYLCASSLGILQETQYFGPGTRLLVL.

By proportion, this clonotype is medium-sized. The chain links TRBV7-9 to TRBJ2-7, with a possible D match to TRBD1 (6 bases). The CDR3 extends over 15 amino acids. V gave up 5 bases and J gave up 0 bases, with 14 bases separating them. Germline lookup yields CDR1 SEHNR and CDR2 FQNEAQ (reference sequence). The CDR3 sequence: CASSIRQDNSYEQYF. CDR3 nucleotide sequence: TGTGCCAGCAGCATAAGACAGGATAACTCCTACGAGCAGTACTTC.

This clonotype was seen ten or more times. The genes are TRBV7-2 and TRBJ1-2, with 8 bases that match TRBD1. J gave up 4 bases and V 1 base, and 11 bases lay outside the gene matches. Germline V gene data show CDR1 as SGHTA and CDR2 as FQGNSA. The CDR3 totals 17 residues. For the CDR3, the DNA is TGTGCCAGCAGCTTAGGAGGGGTGGGACAGGTGGCCTATGGCTACACCTTC. This sequence encodes CASSLGGVGQVAYGYTF.

The gene calls are TRBV30 and TRBJ1-5; possibly TRBD1 for D (5 bases). This CDR3 spans 13 amino acids. Trimming cost V 2 bases and J 5 bases, with 10 bases left between them. CDR1 GTSNPN and CDR2 SVGIG come from the germline V gene (reference sequence). The CDR3 bases are TGTGCCTGGAGTCTGGGGCGGGATCAGCCCCAGCATTTT. It codes for CAWSLGRDQPQHF.

About this clonotype: A single base separates this from a much larger clone, so it may be a read error. The chain recombines TRBV7-2 with TRBJ2-7, with TRBD1 matching over 11 bases. V lost 4 bases and J lost 6; bases outside the gene matches: 2. The CDR3 has 13 residues. Germline V lookup: CDR1 SGHTA, CDR2 FQGNSA. CDR3 loop: CASSSGQGGEQYF. The CDR3 nucleotides are TGTGCCAGCAGCTCGGGACAGGGGGGCGAGCAGTACTTC.

By proportion, this clonotype is medium-sized. This sequence joins TRBV5-1 and TRBJ1-1; D is unresolved. V was cut by 0 bases and J by 0 bases, with 9 bases left in between. From germline, CDR1 is SGHRS and CDR2 YFSETQ. This CDR3 region has 15 residues. In nucleotides, the CDR3 is TGCGCCAGCAGCTTGGGGGGAGTCCTGAACACTGAAGCTTTCTTT. Translated, it gives CASSLGGVLNTEAFF.